Following are 4 T cell receptor beta chains from one sample sequenced in a study of T cell responses to AZD1222 COVID-19 vaccine. Data came from immunoSEQ multiplex PCR; TCRdb stores just in-frame clones and leaves some out. The sample holds some 180,000 clones, roughly 91% seen once. Specimen: peripheral blood, collected 28 days after the second dose of the MenACWY control vaccine. The origin of the receptors is an adult who received the MenACWY meningococcal vaccine as a control.

The chain links TRBV27 to TRBJ1-6, with D possibly matching TRBD1 (5 bases). Germline assignment: CDR1 MNHEY and CDR2 SMNVEV (reference sequence). Trimming shortened V by 5 bases and J by 10 bases, and 18 bases separated the two germline ends. There are 15 residues in the CDR3. DNA for the CDR3: TGTGCCAGCAGTCGCTCGGGTTGGGACGGGTCACCCCTCCACTTT. Encoded protein: CASSRSGWDGSPLHF.

This chain links TRBV27 with TRBJ1-5; D call uncertain. V was cut by 6 bases and J by 7 bases, with 13 bases left in between. Germline assignment: CDR1 MNHEY and CDR2 SMNVEV (reference sequence). The CDR3 runs to 13 residues. The chain's CDR3 is CASRESRRQPQHF. CDR3 nucleotide sequence: TGTGCCAGCAGAGAGTCCAGGAGGCAGCCCCAGCATTTT.

This clone is a singleton in its sample. The chain carries TRBV7-6 and TRBJ2-3, with D maybe TRBD1 (5 bases). Germline V gene data show CDR1 as SGHVS and CDR2 as FNYEAQ. V was clipped by 4 bases and J by 0 bases, with 14 bases between them. The CDR3 extends over 16 amino acids. In DNA, the CDR3 is TGTGCCAGCAGCTCCCAGGGCGGATTGAGCACAGATACGCAGTATTTT. This encodes CASSSQGGLSTDTQYF.

As to this clone: The same CDR3 arises from other DNA sequences in this sample as well. This sequence joins TRBV5-1 and TRBJ1-2; D possibly corresponds to TRBD1 (5 bases). The length of the CDR3 is 13 residues. Germline V gives CDR1 SGHRS, CDR2 YFSETQ. The germline V and J ends were trimmed by 4 bases and 4 bases, with 11 bases remaining between them. For the CDR3, the DNA is TGCGCCAGCAGCCCCGGTCAGGGCTATGGCTACACCTTC. Translating gives CASSPGQGYGYTF.